These 4 T cell receptor beta chains share one sample of origin, sequenced in a study of blood T cell repertoires in COVID-19. Sequencing used immunoSEQ multiplex PCR; TCRdb keeps in-frame clones, though not all of them. The sample shows roughly 60,000 clones, around nine tenths of them seen only once. Specimen: peripheral blood. These receptors were collected from a human donor in a cohort sampled during active COVID-19.

The J gene is TRBJ2-4, the V gene TRBV12-3 or TRBV12-4; a possible D gene is TRBD2 (6 bases). V was cut by 3 bases and J by 8 bases, with 11 bases left in between. This CDR3 region has 13 residues. The CDR3 loop is CASSLGEADIQYF. CDR3 DNA sequence: TGTGCCAGCAGTTTGGGGGAGGCAGACATTCAGTACTTC.

The CDR3 DNA reads TGTGCCAGCAGCCCCAGGAGCGGGGGGGCCCCCGGGGAGCTGTTTTTT. The encoded protein is CASSPRSGGAPGELFF. The chain carries TRBV7-6 and TRBJ2-2; 10 bases match TRBD2. Trimming took 5 bases from V and 6 from J; bases not matched to a gene: 9. There are 16 residues in the CDR3. Germline V gene data show CDR1 as SGHVS and CDR2 as FNYEAQ.

The genes are TRBV7-9 and TRBJ1-1; 7 bases map to TRBD1. The CDR3 runs 11 residues. The V and J ends lost 8 bases and 3 bases, in that order; junction bases with no gene match: 0. Germline CDR1 is SEHNR and CDR2 is FQNEAQ (reference sequence). CDR3 loop: CASQGDTEAFF. DNA of the CDR3: TGTGCCAGCCAGGGGGACACTGAAGCTTTCTTT.

On this clone: Compared with germline, one end of the junction differs, possibly owing to a read error. The chain joins TRBV7-7 to TRBJ1-5; tentative D call: TRBD1 (6 bases). The CDR3 consists of 19 residues. In germline, CDR1 is SSHAT, CDR2 FNYEAQ (reference sequence). The CDR3, as DNA: TGTGCTAGCAGCTTCCAAAACAGGGCAAACGGATATAGCAATCAGCCCCAGCATTTT. It is translated as CASSFQNRANGYSNQPQHF. The full variable domain, rest sourced from reference TRBV7-7 and TRBJ1-5, is GAGVSQSPRYKVTKRGQDVTLRCDPISSHATLYWYQQALGQGPEFLTYFNYEAQPDKSGLPSDRFSAERPEGSISTLTIQRTEQRDSAMYRCASSFQNRANGYSNQPQHFGDGTRLSIL.